This T cell receptor (beta chain) was found in a study of T-cell memory formation after mild COVID-19. CDR3 size: 15 residues. Germline-derived CDR1 and CDR2 are SGHTA and FQGNSA. Trimming removed 0 bases from V and 6 bases from J; junction bases left unmatched: 5. Via MiXCR, TCRdb re-called the 5' RACE reads, giving one row per CDR3 protein. The table has 300,000 to 400,000 distinct CDR3 sequences, roughly 14% seen once. This TCR was sampled from a man in his late teens or twenties who had mild COVID-19 (a few samples of this study predate the infection). Cell type and time point are not known. The sample was PBMCs or a T cell subset sorted from them (not recorded which). The chain has TRBV7-2 and TRBJ1-5; 7 nucleotides line up with TRBD1. CDR3 DNA: TGTGCCAGCAGCTTAGCTACGACAGGGCTTCAGCCCCAGCATTTT. Its protein is CASSLATTGLQPQHF.